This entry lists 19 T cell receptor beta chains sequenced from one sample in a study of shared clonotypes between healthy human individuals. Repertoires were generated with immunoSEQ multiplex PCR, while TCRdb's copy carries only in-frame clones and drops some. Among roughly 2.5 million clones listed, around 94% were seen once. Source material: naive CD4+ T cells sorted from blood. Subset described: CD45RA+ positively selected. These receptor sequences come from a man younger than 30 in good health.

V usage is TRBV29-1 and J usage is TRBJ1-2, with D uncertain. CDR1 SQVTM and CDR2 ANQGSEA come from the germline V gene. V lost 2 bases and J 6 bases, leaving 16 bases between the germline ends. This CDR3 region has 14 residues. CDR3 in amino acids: CSVEPNSLRHGYTF. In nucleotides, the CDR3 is TGCAGCGTTGAACCCAACTCCCTCCGGCATGGCTACACCTTC.

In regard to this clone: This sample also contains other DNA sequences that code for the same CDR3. The CDR3: CASRLTGDTEAFF. The CDR3 DNA reads as TGTGCCAGCAGGCTTACAGGGGACACTGAAGCTTTCTTT. J is TRBJ1-1 and V is TRBV6-1; 7 bases agree with TRBD1. The CDR3 extends over 13 amino acids. The V segment lost 6 bases and the J segment 3 bases; nucleotides outside the gene matches: 4. Germline CDR1 and CDR2: MNHNS and SASEGT.

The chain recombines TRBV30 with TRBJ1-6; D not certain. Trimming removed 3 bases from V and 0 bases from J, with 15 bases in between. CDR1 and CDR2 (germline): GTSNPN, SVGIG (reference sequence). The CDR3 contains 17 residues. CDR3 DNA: TGTGCCTGGAGCCTAGATCGCTCAAGCTCCTATAATTCACCCCTCCACTTT. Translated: CAWSLDRSSSYNSPLHF.

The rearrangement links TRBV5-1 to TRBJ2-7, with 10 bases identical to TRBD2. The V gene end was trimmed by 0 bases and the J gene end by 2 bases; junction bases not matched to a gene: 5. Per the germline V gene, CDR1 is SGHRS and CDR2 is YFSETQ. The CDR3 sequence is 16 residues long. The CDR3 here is CASSLGASGGAYEQYF. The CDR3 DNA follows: TGCGCCAGCAGCTTGGGGGCTAGCGGGGGTGCCTACGAGCAGTACTTC.

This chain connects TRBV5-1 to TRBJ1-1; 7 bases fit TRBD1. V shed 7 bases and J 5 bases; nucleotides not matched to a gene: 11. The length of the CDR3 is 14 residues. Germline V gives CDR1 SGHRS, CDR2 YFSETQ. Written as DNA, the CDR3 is TGCGCCAGCGGGCCAGGGGGGGCGCGAACTGAAGCTTTCTTT. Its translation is CASGPGGARTEAFF.

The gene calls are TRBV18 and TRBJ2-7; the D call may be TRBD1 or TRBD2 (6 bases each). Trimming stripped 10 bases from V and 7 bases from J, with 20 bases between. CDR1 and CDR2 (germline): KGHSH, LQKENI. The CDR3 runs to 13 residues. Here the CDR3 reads CATLKGGSAEQYF. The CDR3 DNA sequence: TGTGCCACTCTTAAGGGGGGTTCGGCGGAGCAGTACTTC.

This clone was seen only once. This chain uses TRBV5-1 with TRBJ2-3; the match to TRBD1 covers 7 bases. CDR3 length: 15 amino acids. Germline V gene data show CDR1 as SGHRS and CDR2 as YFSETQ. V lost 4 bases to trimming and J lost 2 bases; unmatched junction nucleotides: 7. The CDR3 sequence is CASSPGQRDTDTQYF. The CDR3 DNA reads TGCGCCAGCAGCCCGGGACAGAGAGACACAGATACGCAGTATTTT.

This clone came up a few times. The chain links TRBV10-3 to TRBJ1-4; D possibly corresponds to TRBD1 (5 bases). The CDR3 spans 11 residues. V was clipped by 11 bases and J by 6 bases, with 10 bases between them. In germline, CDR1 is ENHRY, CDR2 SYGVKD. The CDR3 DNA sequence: TGTGCCTCGGGGGTTGATGAAAAACTGTTTTTT. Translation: CASGVDEKLFF.

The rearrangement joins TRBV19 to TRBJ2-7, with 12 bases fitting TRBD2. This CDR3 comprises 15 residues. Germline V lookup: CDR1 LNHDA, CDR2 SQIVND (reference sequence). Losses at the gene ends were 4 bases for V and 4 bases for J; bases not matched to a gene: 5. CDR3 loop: CASSKLAGGLYEQYF. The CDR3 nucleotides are TGTGCCAGTAGTAAGCTAGCGGGAGGGCTGTACGAGCAGTACTTC.

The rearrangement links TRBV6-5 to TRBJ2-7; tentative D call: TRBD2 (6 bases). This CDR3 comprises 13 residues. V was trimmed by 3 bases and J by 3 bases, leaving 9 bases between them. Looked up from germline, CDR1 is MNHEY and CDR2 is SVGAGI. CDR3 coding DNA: TGTGCCAGCAGTTATGGGGGGAACTACGAGCAGTACTTC. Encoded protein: CASSYGGNYEQYF.

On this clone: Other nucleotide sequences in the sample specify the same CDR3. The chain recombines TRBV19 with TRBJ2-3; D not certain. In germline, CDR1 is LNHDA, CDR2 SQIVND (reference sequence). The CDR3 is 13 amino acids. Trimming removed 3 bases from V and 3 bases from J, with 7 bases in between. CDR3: CASSILNTDTQYF. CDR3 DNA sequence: TGTGCCAGTAGTATTCTGAATACAGATACGCAGTATTTT.

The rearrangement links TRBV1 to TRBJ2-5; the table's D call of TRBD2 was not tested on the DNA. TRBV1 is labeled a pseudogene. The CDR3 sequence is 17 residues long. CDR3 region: CTSSQAGTSGRRETQYF. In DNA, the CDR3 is TGCACCAGCAGCCAGGCCGGGACTAGCGGGAGACGAGAGACCCAGTACTTC.

CDR3 coding DNA: TGTGCTAGTGGCGCGGGACTGAACTACGAGCAGTACTTC. This codes for CASGAGLNYEQYF. This chain connects TRBV12-5 to TRBJ2-5, with D perhaps TRBD2 (6 bases). The DNA end favors TRBJ2-7, so the J call may be wrong. There are 13 residues in the CDR3. Germline V gene lookup returns CDR1 LGHNT and CDR2 FRNRAP.

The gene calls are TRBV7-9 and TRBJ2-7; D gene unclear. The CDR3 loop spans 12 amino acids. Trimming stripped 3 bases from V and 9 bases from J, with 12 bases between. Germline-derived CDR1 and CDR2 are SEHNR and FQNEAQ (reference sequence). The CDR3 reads CASSFEFLGQYF. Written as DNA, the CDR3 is TGTGCCAGCAGCTTCGAGTTTCTGGGGCAGTACTTC.

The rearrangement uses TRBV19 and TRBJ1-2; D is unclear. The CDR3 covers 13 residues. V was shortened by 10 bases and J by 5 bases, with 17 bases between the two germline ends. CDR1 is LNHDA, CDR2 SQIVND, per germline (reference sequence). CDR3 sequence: CATEAQAPYGYTF. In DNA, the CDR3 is TGTGCCACAGAGGCGCAGGCCCCATATGGCTACACCTTC.

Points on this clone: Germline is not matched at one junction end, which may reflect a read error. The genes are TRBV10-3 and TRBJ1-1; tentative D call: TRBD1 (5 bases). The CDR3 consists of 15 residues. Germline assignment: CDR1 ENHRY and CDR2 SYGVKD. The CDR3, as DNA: TGTGCCAGCAGTGAATGGGGCAGCAAGAACACTGAAGCTTTCTTT. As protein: CASSEWGSKNTEAFF.

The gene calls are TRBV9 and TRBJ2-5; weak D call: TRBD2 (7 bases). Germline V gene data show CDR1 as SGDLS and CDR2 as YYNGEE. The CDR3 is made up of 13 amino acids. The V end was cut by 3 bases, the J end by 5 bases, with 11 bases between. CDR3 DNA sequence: TGTGCCAGCAGCGGACGGGGGGCGGAGACCCAGTACTTC. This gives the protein CASSGRGAETQYF.

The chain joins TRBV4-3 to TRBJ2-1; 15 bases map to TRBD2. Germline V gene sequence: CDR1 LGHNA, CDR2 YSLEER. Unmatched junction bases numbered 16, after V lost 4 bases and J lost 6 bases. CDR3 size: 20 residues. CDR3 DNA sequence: TGCGCCAGCAGCCGCGTTCTGGGACTAGCGGGAGGAATTACGCGCAATGAGCAGTTCTTC. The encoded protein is CASSRVLGLAGGITRNEQFF.

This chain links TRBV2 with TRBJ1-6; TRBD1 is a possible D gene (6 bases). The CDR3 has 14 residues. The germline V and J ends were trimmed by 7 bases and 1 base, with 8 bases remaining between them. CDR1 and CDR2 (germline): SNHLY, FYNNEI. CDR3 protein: CASKGDSYNSPLHF. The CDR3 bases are TGTGCCAGCAAGGGGGATTCCTATAATTCACCCCTCCACTTT. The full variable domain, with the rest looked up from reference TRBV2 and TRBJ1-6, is EPEVTQTPSHQVTQMGQEVILRCVPISNHLYFYWYRQILGQKVEFLVSFYNNEISEKSEIFDDQFSVERPDGSNFTLKIRSTKLEDSAMYFCASKGDSYNSPLHFGNGTRLTVT.